The 7 T cell receptor beta chains reported below all come from one sample, sequenced in a study of blood T cell repertoires in COVID-19. Libraries were prepared by immunoSEQ multiplex PCR; TCRdb keeps only in-frame clonotypes and omits some of them. The data show tens of thousands of clones, 82% seen once. Sequenced: peripheral blood. The source of these receptors is a woman aged 55-69 years with acute or convalescent COVID-19.

The chain uses TRBV7-3 and TRBJ1-1; unclear D gene. The germline V gene encodes CDR1 SGHTA and CDR2 FQGTGA. The V end was cut by 0 bases, the J end by 4 bases, with 6 bases between. The CDR3 spans 13 residues. Written as DNA, the CDR3 is TGTGCCAGCAGCTTAACGCTGGCCACTGAAGCTTTCTTT. Translating it yields CASSLTLATEAFF. Full variable domain (outside the CDR3, taken from reference TRBV7-3 and TRBJ1-1): GAGVSQTPSNKVTEKGKYVELRCDPISGHTALYWYRQSLGQGPEFLIYFQGTGAADDSGLPNDRFFAVRPEGSVSTLKIQRTERGDSAVYLCASSLTLATEAFFGQGTRLTVV.

This rearrangement joins TRBV5-1 to TRBJ1-1, with D possibly matching TRBD1 (5 bases). Germline V CDR1 and CDR2: SGHRS, YFSETQ. V was cut by 0 bases and J by 1 base, with 10 bases left in between. This CDR3 is built from 15 residues. DNA of the CDR3: TGCGCCAGCAGCTTGGCCCAGGGATCGAACACTGAAGCTTTCTTT. Translating gives CASSLAQGSNTEAFF.

V gene TRBV9 combines with J gene TRBJ1-1; 7 bases align to TRBD1. From germline, CDR1 is SGDLS and CDR2 YYNGEE. J lost 4 bases, V lost 4 bases, and 10 bases had no gene match. The CDR3 spans 15 residues. The CDR3 nucleotides are TGTGCCAGCAGCCCCGAGACAGGGATTCGCACTGAAGCTTTCTTT. It translates to CASSPETGIRTEAFF.

This chain joins TRBV6-1 and TRBJ1-1, with 8 bases that match TRBD1. The CDR3 contains 13 residues. CDR1 and CDR2 (germline): MNHNS, SASEGT. V lost 1 base to trimming and J lost 9 bases; unmatched junction nucleotides: 4. DNA for the CDR3: TGTGCCAGCAGTGAAGTCGGGACAGGCAAAGCTTTCTTT. This encodes CASSEVGTGKAFF.

This sequence joins TRBV10-3 and TRBJ1-6; D gene uncertain. The CDR3 is 12 residues long. Germline CDR1 ENHRY, CDR2 SYGVKD. Trimming cost V 8 bases and J 6 bases, with 8 bases left between them. CDR3 bases: TGTGCCATCGGCCAGGCTAATTCACCCCTCCACTTT. As protein: CAIGQANSPLHF.

The J gene is TRBJ2-2, the V gene TRBV2; 10 bases fit TRBD1. Germline V lookup: CDR1 SNHLY, CDR2 FYNNEI. CDR3 length: 16 residues. V was clipped by 8 bases and J by 3 bases; unmatched bases: 9. In DNA, the CDR3 is TGTGCCAGCTCTTATGGGGACAGGGGTTACACCGGGGAGCTGTTTTTT. This gives the protein CASSYGDRGYTGELFF.

V usage is TRBV5-1 and J usage is TRBJ1-1; 7 nucleotides agree with TRBD1. The CDR3 is 13 amino acids. The V gene end was trimmed by 1 base and the J gene end by 5 bases; junction bases not matched to a gene: 2. In germline, CDR1 is SGHRS, CDR2 YFSETQ. CDR3 protein: CASSLTGETEAFF. CDR3 sequence (DNA): TGCGCCAGCAGCTTGACAGGGGAGACTGAAGCTTTCTTT. Full variable domain (outside the CDR3, taken from reference TRBV5-1 and TRBJ1-1): KAGVTQTPRYLIKTRGQQVTLSCSPISGHRSVSWYQQTPGQGLQFLFEYFSETQRNKGNFPGRFSGRQFSNSRSEMNVSTLELGDSALYLCASSLTGETEAFFGQGTRLTVV.